Many counts were recorded for the clone carrying this T cell receptor (beta chain). Its specificity is unknown. The sample originates from a study of T-cell memory formation after mild COVID-19. Points from the study as a whole: Day 15 to 85 contracting clones showed balanced CD4/CD8; day 15 to 37 expanders favored CD4+. CD4+ contracting clones were found mainly in CM and EM, and CD8+ ones in EMRA. Nothing showed for sure that second-wave clones peaking on day 37 were SARS-CoV-2 specific.

Trimming pared 3 bases from V and 6 bases from J, leaving 6 bases between. CDR1 and CDR2 from the germline V gene are LGHNA and YSLEER. The CDR3 is 12 amino acids. TCRdb re-called the 5' RACE reads through MiXCR, storing one row per CDR3 protein. This sample has around 510,000 distinct CDR3 sequences, with approximately 21% found just once. The sequenced material came from PBMCs or a T cell subset sorted from them (not recorded which). The receptor's source is an adult woman who had mild COVID-19 (a few samples of this study predate the infection). Cell type and time point are not known. V gene TRBV4-3 combines with J gene TRBJ2-1, with D uncertain. This CDR3 is CASSQRPNEQFF. DNA for the CDR3: TGCGCCAGCAGCCAGAGACCCAATGAGCAGTTCTTC.